This T cell receptor (beta chain) was recovered during a study of identical twins. Study-level results: The abundant beta clonotypes from cord blood had fewer insertions, and memory repertoires had none of this.

Template switching introduced a universal primer site, and the cDNA bore unique molecular identifiers. TCRdb re-derived calls from the 5' RACE reads in MiXCR, one entry per CDR3 protein. Of roughly 350,000 distinct CDR3 sequences in the sample, around 9.7% were seen once. The CDR3 runs to 14 residues. J was trimmed by 10 bases and V by 2 bases; bases with no gene match: 4. The germline V gene has CDR1 SGHNT and CDR2 YYREEE (reference sequence). This clonotype was found a few times. Its antigen is not known. The sample comprised naive T cells sorted from blood. The J gene is TRBJ1-6, the V gene TRBV5-4, with 9 bases that match TRBD1. The sequence was obtained from a woman aged 45-60 years in good health. As DNA, the CDR3 is TGTGCCAGCAGCTTCGGACAGGGGAAATCACCCCTCCACTTT. Protein product: CASSFGQGKSPLHF.